The 29 T cell receptor beta chains given below trace back to one sample, sequenced in a study of T cell repertoires in cytomegalovirus infection. TCRdb used MiXCR to reprocess the reads, holding one entry per CDR3 protein. Of about 340,000 distinct CDR3 sequences listed, under 35% were seen once; the top ten hold over 15%. These receptors' antigens are unknown. Sequenced here: cultured PBMCs, sampled from culture after CMV antigen stimulation. Receptors originate from a human donor in good health (CMV status not recorded). Some clones in this sample may be carry-over from other donors' samples.

The chain uses TRBV7-9 and TRBJ2-5, with 12 bases matching TRBD2. This CDR3 has 18 amino acids. The V and J ends lost 6 bases and 0 bases, in that order; junction bases with no gene match: 11. Germline CDR1 reads SEHNR; CDR2 reads FQNEAQ (reference sequence). CDR3 region: CASRTGRLAGAYQETQYF. For the CDR3, the DNA is TGTGCCAGCAGGACCGGGAGACTAGCGGGGGCGTACCAAGAGACCCAGTACTTC.

The CDR3 DNA follows: TGTGCCAGCAGCTTACCTCCAGCGGATACGCAGTATTTT. It is translated as CASSLPPADTQYF. The rearrangement links TRBV7-2 to TRBJ2-3; D gene unclear. CDR3 length: 13 residues. The V end was cut by 2 bases, the J end by 6 bases, with 9 bases between. Per germline, CDR1 SGHTA and CDR2 FQGNSA.

In its sample, this clonotype was seen many times. The J gene is TRBJ1-5, the V gene TRBV28; 7 bases agree with TRBD1. Germline V gene lookup returns CDR1 MDHEN and CDR2 SYDVKM. Trimming cost V 5 bases and J 4 bases; bases outside gene matches: 5. The CDR3 extends over 14 amino acids. The CDR3 DNA reads as TGTGCCAGCAGTGACAGGGTAGCAAATCAGCCCCAGCATTTT. Amino acid sequence: CASSDRVANQPQHF.

This clonotype has a handful of counts. The CDR3 is CASSLKGGRDTEAFF. CDR3 DNA: TGTGCCAGCAGCTTGAAGGGGGGAAGGGACACTGAAGCTTTCTTT. This sequence joins TRBV5-5 and TRBJ1-1; D is perhaps TRBD1 (6 bases). The CDR3 consists of 15 residues. Germline-derived CDR1 and CDR2 are SGHKS and YYEKEE (reference sequence). Trimming shortened V by 1 base and J by 3 bases, and 13 bases separated the two germline ends.

This clonotype was counted many times. The rearrangement joins TRBV5-1 to TRBJ2-7, with D unclear. Trimming took off 0 bases at V and 3 bases at J, with 7 bases between the two ends. The CDR3 totals 13 residues. Germline CDR1 SGHRS, CDR2 YFSETQ. The CDR3 reads CASSLGRNYEQYF. In nucleotides, the CDR3 is TGCGCCAGCAGCTTGGGCAGAAACTACGAGCAGTACTTC.

The chain combines TRBV11-2 with TRBJ1-1; a possible D gene is TRBD1 (5 bases). The CDR3 totals 17 residues. Trimming cost V 5 bases and J 0 bases, with 19 bases left between them. In germline, CDR1 is SGHAT, CDR2 FQNNGV. CDR3 DNA: TGTGCCAGCAGCCCCCGGGGACGGGAAATTATGAACACTGAAGCTTTCTTT. It is translated as CASSPRGREIMNTEAFF.

In this sample, this clonotype turned up a few times. The rearrangement uses TRBV4-1 and TRBJ1-1; D possibly corresponds to TRBD1 (5 bases). Trimming removed 1 base from V and 5 bases from J, with 8 bases in between. The CDR3 is 13 amino acids. The V gene's germline CDR1 is MGHRA and CDR2 YSYEKL. CDR3 protein: CASSQGRATEAFF. CDR3 nucleotides: TGCGCCAGCAGCCAAGGCAGGGCGACTGAAGCTTTCTTT.

In its sample, this clonotype was seen a few times. The chain couples TRBV5-1 to TRBJ2-7; the D is unclear. V lost 5 bases to trimming and J lost 0 bases, with 12 bases between them. CDR3 length equals 14 residues. In germline, CDR1 is SGHRS, CDR2 YFSETQ. The CDR3 region has the DNA TGCGCCAGCAGACCCGGGTCGTACTCCTACGAGCAGTACTTC. This codes for CASRPGSYSYEQYF.

This clonotype came up many times. The gene calls are TRBV7-8 and TRBJ1-5, with 8 bases fitting TRBD1. The V and J ends lost 0 bases and 6 bases, in that order; junction bases with no gene match: 4. The CDR3 has 15 residues. CDR1 is SGHVS and CDR2 is FQNEAQ in the germline V gene. CDR3 sequence reads: CASSLAGQGSQPQHF. The CDR3 nucleotides are TGTGCCAGCAGCTTAGCAGGACAGGGAAGTCAGCCCCAGCATTTT.

This clonotype has a handful of counts. This chain connects TRBV27 to TRBJ2-5, with D tentatively TRBD2 (5 bases). V gave up 3 bases and J gave up 4 bases, with 15 bases separating them. The CDR3 covers 15 residues. The V gene's germline CDR1 is MNHEY and CDR2 SMNVEV (reference sequence). CDR3 bases: TGTGCCAGCAGTTTTAGATGGGAGTTGGGAGAGACCCAGTACTTC. Translated, it gives CASSFRWELGETQYF.

The chain couples TRBV9 to TRBJ2-2, with D unclear. The V end was cut by 2 bases, the J end by 6 bases, with 8 bases between. Per germline, CDR1 SGDLS and CDR2 YYNGEE. The CDR3 is 13 amino acids. The CDR3 nucleotides are TGTGCCAGCAGCGTGGGGTGGTCCGGGGAGCTGTTTTTT. Its translation: CASSVGWSGELFF.

This chain joins TRBV19 and TRBJ1-5; 7 bases agree with TRBD1. This CDR3 region has 18 residues. From germline, CDR1 is LNHDA and CDR2 SQIVND (reference sequence). V gave up 5 bases and J gave up 0 bases; unmatched junction bases: 13. CDR3 residues: CASSFLKGQSHSNQPQHF. CDR3 DNA: TGTGCCAGTAGTTTCCTGAAGGGACAGTCTCATAGCAATCAGCCCCAGCATTTT.

This clonotype appeared a few times. The V gene is TRBV18, the J gene TRBJ2-1; tentatively, D is TRBD2 (5 bases). This CDR3 has 16 residues. V was shortened by 8 bases and J by 6 bases, with 23 bases between the two germline ends. Germline V gene lookup returns CDR1 KGHSH and CDR2 LQKENI. The CDR3 loop reads CASRPREHGAGNEQFF. CDR3 nucleotides: TGTGCCAGCCGTCCAAGGGAGCACGGCGCGGGCAATGAGCAGTTCTTC. Drawing the rest from reference TRBV18 and TRBJ2-1, the complete variable domain is NAGVMQNPRHLVRRRGQEARLRCSPMKGHSHVYWYRQLPEEGLKFMVYLQKENIIDESGMPKERFSAEFPKEGPSILRIQQVVRGDSAAYFCASRPREHGAGNEQFFGPGTRLTVL.

The CDR3 here is CASSLLQTGQSNSPLHF. The CDR3 region has the DNA TGCGCCAGCAGCCTCCTCCAAACGGGACAGTCTAATTCACCCCTCCACTTT. The rearrangement uses TRBV5-1 and TRBJ1-6, with TRBD1 matching over 7 bases. Germline CDR1 and CDR2: SGHRS and YFSETQ. The length of the CDR3 is 17 residues. V lost 4 bases, J lost 6 bases, and 13 bases stayed unmatched.

The V and J genes are TRBV12-3 or TRBV12-4 and TRBJ2-5, with 8 bases that match TRBD2. V was clipped by 1 base and J by 2 bases; unmatched bases: 6. The CDR3 loop spans 16 amino acids. The CDR3 region is CASSLGSGGWQETQYF. The CDR3 DNA is TGTGCCAGCAGTTTAGGTTCGGGGGGGTGGCAAGAGACCCAGTACTTC.

The chain links TRBV7-9 to TRBJ2-1, with TRBD2 matching over 11 bases. With V trimmed by 5 bases and J by 4 bases, 4 bases remained unmatched. CDR3 length equals 15 residues. The germline CDR1 and CDR2 sequences are SEHNR and FQNEAQ (reference sequence). The CDR3 reads CASSPRLAGYNEQFF. In DNA form, the CDR3 reads TGTGCCAGCAGCCCTCGACTAGCGGGATACAATGAGCAGTTCTTC.

This clonotype was observed many times. J is TRBJ1-2 and V is TRBV7-9; D remains ambiguous. This CDR3 is 14 amino acids long. Germline V gene sequence: CDR1 SEHNR, CDR2 FQNEAQ (reference sequence). Between the trimmed V and J ends, which lost 4 bases and 7 bases, there was a span of 16 bases. CDR3 sequence reads: CASSSSGPEGGYTF. CDR3 nucleotides: TGTGCCAGCAGCTCCTCCGGACCAGAGGGTGGCTACACCTTC.

This clonotype showed up just once. The gene calls are TRBV19 and TRBJ1-1; 8 positions match TRBD1. J was trimmed by 5 bases and V by 7 bases; bases with no gene match: 12. There are 15 residues in the CDR3. Looked up from germline, CDR1 is LNHDA and CDR2 is SQIVND (reference sequence). CDR3 DNA sequence: TGTGCCAGTACCCAAACCCCCACAGGGGGAACTGAAGCTTTCTTT. Translation: CASTQTPTGGTEAFF. Full variable domain (remainder filled in from reference TRBV19 and TRBJ1-1): DGGITQSPKYLFRKEGQNVTLSCEQNLNHDAMYWYRQDPGQGLRLIYYSQIVNDFQKGDIAEGYSVSREKKESFPLTVTSAQKNPTAFYLCASTQTPTGGTEAFFGQGTRLTVV.

The gene calls are TRBV12-3 or TRBV12-4 and TRBJ1-1, with D possibly matching TRBD1 (6 bases). The CDR3 loop spans 12 amino acids. V was clipped by 3 bases and J by 7 bases, with 9 bases between them. Written as DNA, the CDR3 is TGTGCCAGCAGTTTCGAGGGGGTTGAAGCTTTCTTT. It specifies CASSFEGVEAFF.

The chain carries TRBV18 and TRBJ2-3, with D possibly TRBD1 on 6 matching bases. Trimming removed 3 bases at V and 6 bases at J, with 10 bases between. The CDR3 loop spans 13 amino acids. CDR1 is KGHSH, CDR2 LQKENI, per germline. The CDR3 loop is CASSPSQGDTQYF. In DNA, the CDR3 is TGTGCCAGCTCACCGAGCCAGGGGGATACGCAGTATTTT.

This clonotype has just a few counts. This rearrangement joins TRBV10-3 to TRBJ1-4; D possibly corresponds to TRBD1 (6 bases). This CDR3 is built from 15 residues. The germline V and J ends were trimmed by 4 bases and 4 bases, with 13 bases remaining between them. From germline, CDR1 is ENHRY and CDR2 SYGVKD. In nucleotides, the CDR3 is TGTGCCATCAGTGCGACAGGAGGGGATAATGAAAAACTGTTTTTT. Residues: CAISATGGDNEKLFF.

V usage is TRBV6-6 and J usage is TRBJ1-2; TRBD1 is a possible D gene (5 bases). V was shortened by 4 bases and J by 2 bases, with 17 bases between the two germline ends. Germline V gene lookup returns CDR1 MNHNY and CDR2 SVGAGI (reference sequence). The CDR3 consists of 16 residues. The CDR3: CASSFPRDSQNYGYTF. CDR3 nucleotides: TGTGCCAGCAGTTTCCCTCGTGACAGTCAGAACTATGGCTACACCTTC.

J is TRBJ1-2 and V is TRBV5-3; possible D gene TRBD1, 5 bases. TRBV5-3 is designated an ORF whose function remains uncertain. Trimming removed 8 bases at V and 6 bases at J, with 23 bases between. CDR3 length equals 15 residues. The CDR3 nucleotides are TGTGCCAGCACCTTATCAGGGAGTACGGGGGATGGCTACACCTTC. This codes for CASTLSGSTGDGYTF.

The chain has TRBV27 and TRBJ1-2; TRBD1 might be the D (5 bases). The V end was cut by 2 bases, the J end by 0 bases, with 10 bases between. Germline V lookup: CDR1 MNHEY, CDR2 SMNVEV (reference sequence). The CDR3 length is 15 residues. The chain's CDR3 is CASSLQGRANYGYTF. CDR3 bases: TGTGCCAGCAGTTTACAGGGCAGAGCTAACTATGGCTACACCTTC.

This clonotype was detected a few times. The rearrangement joins TRBV7-2 to TRBJ1-2; D call uncertain. The germline V and J ends were trimmed by 3 bases and 8 bases, with 13 bases remaining between them. The germline V gene has CDR1 SGHTA and CDR2 FQGNSA. The length of the CDR3 is 13 residues. Here the CDR3 reads CASSFSTFPGYTF. CDR3 nucleotides: TGTGCCAGCAGCTTCTCGACCTTTCCAGGCTACACCTTC.

There are a few counts of this clonotype. The J gene is TRBJ2-1, the V gene TRBV5-8; D uncertain. V dropped 0 bases and J dropped 9 bases, with 13 bases sitting between them. Looked up from germline, CDR1 is SGHTS and CDR2 is YDEGEE. The length of the CDR3 is 14 residues. CDR3: CASSLGSFKGEQFF. In DNA form, the CDR3 reads TGTGCCAGCAGCTTGGGTTCTTTCAAGGGTGAGCAGTTCTTC. Variable domain in full (rest from reference TRBV5-8 and TRBJ2-1): EAGVTQSPTHLIKTRGQQATLRCSPISGHTSVYWYQQALGLGLQFLLWYDEGEERNRGNFPPRFSGRQFPNYSSELNVNALELEDSALYLCASSLGSFKGEQFFGPGTRLTVL.

V gene TRBV27 combines with J gene TRBJ1-2, with TRBD1 as a possible D gene (6 bases). This CDR3 spans 16 amino acids. Germline V gene data show CDR1 as MNHEY and CDR2 as SMNVEV (reference sequence). Deletions cut 3 bases from V and 1 base from J, with 15 bases between. The DNA for the CDR3 is TGTGCCAGCAGTTTGTTTCGGGGAGGGGGTAACTATGGCTACACCTTC. It is translated as CASSLFRGGGNYGYTF.

This clonotype was picked up many times. The rearrangement uses TRBV7-2 and TRBJ2-7; D tentatively reads TRBD1 or TRBD2 (5 bases each). Germline CDR1 SGHTA, CDR2 FQGNSA. Deletions cut 5 bases from V and 6 bases from J, with 11 bases between. The CDR3 totals 12 residues. The CDR3 here is CASSRVGTEQYF. The CDR3 coding sequence is TGTGCCAGCAGCCGTGTGGGGACCGAGCAGTACTTC.

This clonotype was recorded a few times. The chain links TRBV5-6 to TRBJ2-7, with a tentative D call TRBD2 (6 bases). The CDR3 is 15 residues long. Between the trimmed V and J ends, which lost 1 base and 7 bases, there was a span of 18 bases. Germline V lookup: CDR1 SGHDT, CDR2 YYEEEE. CDR3 residues: CASSLNAGRIREQYF. CDR3 nucleotide sequence: TGTGCCAGCAGCTTGAATGCGGGACGAATTCGGGAGCAGTACTTC. Complete variable domain (other parts from reference TRBV5-6 and TRBJ2-7): DAGVTQSPTHLIKTRGQQVTLRCSPKSGHDTVSWYQQALGQGPQFIFQYYEEEERQRGNFPDRFSGHQFPNYSSELNVNALLLGDSALYLCASSLNAGRIREQYFGPGTRLTVT.